The rows below give T cell receptor beta chains drawn from one sample of a study of T cell responses to AZD1222 COVID-19 vaccine. TCRdb's copy holds only in-frame clones and misses some; the assay was immunoSEQ multiplex PCR. This sample yields some 90,000 clones, of which 80% to 90% are seen a single time; approximately 7.9% belongs to the top ten. Source: peripheral blood, taken on day 0 of AZD1222 vaccination. These TCRs come from an adult in good health. The CDR3 runs from the conserved cysteine through the conserved F or W. The D gene is left open where the match is weak. The listing skips clone size in some rows; elsewhere it reads once, few, many or a size class.

d_call: -
j_call: TRBJ1-3
v_call: TRBV10-3
clone_size: few
cdr3_aa: CAITAGTAGNTIYF
cdr3_nt: TGTGCCATCACGGCGGGGACTGCTGGAAACACCATATATTTT

d_call: -
j_call: TRBJ1-2
v_call: TRBV19
clone_size: -
cdr3_aa: CASSIPSGVLKGYTF
cdr3_nt: TGTGCCAGTAGTATCCCCTCCGGGGTACTAAAGGGCTACACCTTC

d_call: -
j_call: TRBJ1-5
v_call: TRBV9
clone_size: -
cdr3_aa: CASSVGDGDQPQHF
cdr3_nt: TGTGCCAGCAGCGTAGGGGACGGAGATCAGCCCCAGCATTTT

d_call: -
j_call: TRBJ1-1
v_call: TRBV10-3
clone_size: once
cdr3_aa: CAISESAGEGTEAFF
cdr3_nt: TGTGCCATCAGTGAGTCGGCAGGGGAGGGCACTGAAGCTTTCTTT

d_call: -
j_call: TRBJ2-5
v_call: TRBV12-3/TRBV12-4
clone_size: -
cdr3_aa: CASSLAEETQYF
cdr3_nt: TGTGCCAGCAGTTTAGCGGAGGAGACCCAGTACTTC

d_call: TRBD2
j_call: TRBJ2-5
v_call: TRBV14
clone_size: -
cdr3_aa: CASSQDMGLVRETQYF
cdr3_nt: TGTGCCAGCAGCCAAGATATGGGACTAGTACGGGAGACCCAGTACTTC

d_call: -
j_call: TRBJ1-2
v_call: TRBV5-6
clone_size: -
cdr3_aa: CASSPQHTYGYTF
cdr3_nt: TGTGCCAGCAGCCCACAGCATACCTATGGCTACACCTTC

d_call: -
j_call: TRBJ1-3
v_call: TRBV6-1
clone_size: -
cdr3_aa: CASSEAGYSGNTIYF
cdr3_nt: TGTGCCAGCAGTGAAGCAGGCTACTCTGGAAACACCATATATTTT

d_call: TRBD1
j_call: TRBJ1-2
v_call: TRBV7-9
clone_size: -
cdr3_aa: CASSLGTGGDYGYTF
cdr3_nt: TGTGCCAGCAGCCTCGGGACAGGGGGCGACTATGGCTACACCTTC

d_call: TRBD1
j_call: TRBJ1-3
v_call: TRBV5-8
clone_size: -
cdr3_aa: CASSSSTGSGNTIYF
cdr3_nt: TGTGCCAGCAGCTCCTCGACAGGGTCTGGAAACACCATATATTTT

d_call: -
j_call: TRBJ1-2
v_call: TRBV9
clone_size: -
cdr3_aa: CASSGYGPANYGYTF
cdr3_nt: TGTGCCAGCAGCGGGTACGGACCCGCTAACTATGGCTACACCTTC

d_call: TRBD1
j_call: TRBJ2-3
v_call: TRBV28
clone_size: -
cdr3_aa: CASSHTGAGSTDTQYF
cdr3_nt: TGTGCCAGCAGCCATACAGGGGCAGGGTCCACAGATACGCAGTATTTT

d_call: -
j_call: TRBJ2-1
v_call: TRBV12-3/TRBV12-4
clone_size: -
cdr3_aa: CASSFGGVDEQFF
cdr3_nt: TGTGCCAGCAGTTTCGGGGGAGTGGATGAGCAGTTCTTC

d_call: TRBD2
j_call: TRBJ2-5
v_call: TRBV7-8
clone_size: once
cdr3_aa: CASSSYTSGGQETQYF
cdr3_nt: TGTGCCAGCAGCTCCTATACTAGCGGGGGCCAAGAGACCCAGTACTTC

d_call: -
j_call: TRBJ2-1
v_call: TRBV19
clone_size: -
cdr3_aa: CASSMGDAGEQFF
cdr3_nt: TGTGCCAGTAGTATGGGAGACGCGGGTGAGCAGTTCTTC

d_call: -
j_call: TRBJ1-6
v_call: TRBV28
clone_size: -
cdr3_aa: CASRRDRSSYNSPLHF
cdr3_nt: TGTGCCAGCAGACGCGACAGAAGCTCCTATAATTCACCCCTCCACTTT

d_call: TRBD1
j_call: TRBJ1-6
v_call: TRBV11-3
clone_size: -
cdr3_aa: CASSLGQQYNSPLHF
cdr3_nt: TGTGCCAGCAGCCTGGGACAGCAGTATAATTCACCCCTCCACTTT

d_call: TRBD1
j_call: TRBJ2-5
v_call: TRBV28
clone_size: -
cdr3_aa: CASTPDRGQETQYF
cdr3_nt: TGTGCCAGCACCCCGGACAGGGGCCAAGAGACCCAGTACTTC

d_call: TRBD1
j_call: TRBJ1-5
v_call: TRBV19
clone_size: -
cdr3_aa: CASSLTHGTARQLYSNQPQHF
cdr3_nt: TGTGCCAGTAGTCTAACACACGGGACAGCGCGACAACTTTATAGCAATCAGCCCCAGCATTTT

d_call: -
j_call: TRBJ2-5
v_call: TRBV11-3
clone_size: -
cdr3_aa: CASSPAQETQYF
cdr3_nt: TGTGCCAGCAGCCCCGCCCAAGAGACCCAGTACTTC

d_call: -
j_call: TRBJ2-7
v_call: TRBV30
clone_size: -
cdr3_aa: CAWIRLAATSYEQYF
cdr3_nt: TGTGCCTGGATACGTCTGGCGGCTACTTCCTACGAGCAGTACTTC

d_call: -
j_call: TRBJ1-5
v_call: TRBV19
clone_size: once
cdr3_aa: CASSMGTGEHQPQHF
cdr3_nt: TGTGCCAGTAGTATGGGGACGGGAGAGCATCAGCCCCAGCATTTT

d_call: -
j_call: TRBJ2-7
v_call: TRBV7-9
clone_size: -
cdr3_aa: CASSLEKGSFSLEQYF
cdr3_nt: TGTGCCAGCAGCTTAGAAAAGGGGAGTTTCTCTCTCGAGCAGTACTTC

d_call: -
j_call: TRBJ1-5
v_call: TRBV29-1
clone_size: -
cdr3_aa: CSVSLDSNQPQHF
cdr3_nt: TGCAGCGTTTCTTTGGATAGCAATCAGCCCCAGCATTTT

d_call: TRBD1
j_call: TRBJ1-4
v_call: TRBV5-1
clone_size: -
cdr3_aa: CASSERRQGLGEKLFF
cdr3_nt: TGCGCCAGCAGCGAACGCAGACAGGGTTTGGGGGAAAAACTGTTTTTT

d_call: -
j_call: TRBJ1-2
v_call: TRBV7-9
clone_size: -
cdr3_aa: CASSLAMAGLHGYTF
cdr3_nt: TGTGCCAGCAGCTTAGCCATGGCAGGGCTGCATGGCTACACCTTC

d_call: -
j_call: TRBJ2-6
v_call: TRBV6-1
clone_size: -
cdr3_aa: CASSEAGRGKKGLSGANVLTF
cdr3_nt: TGTGCCAGCAGTGAAGCGGGCCGGGGAAAAAAGGGCCTAAGCGGGGCCAACGTCCTGACTTTC

d_call: TRBD1
j_call: TRBJ1-1
v_call: TRBV28
clone_size: -
cdr3_aa: CASSSYRQGNTEAFF
cdr3_nt: TGTGCCAGCAGTTCCTACCGACAGGGAAACACTGAAGCTTTCTTT

d_call: TRBD1
j_call: TRBJ1-1
v_call: TRBV5-1
clone_size: once
cdr3_aa: CASSSGTGMILMNTEAFF
cdr3_nt: TGCGCCAGCAGCTCAGGGACAGGCATGATCCTCATGAACACTGAAGCTTTCTTT

d_call: TRBD1
j_call: TRBJ2-5
v_call: TRBV30
clone_size: once
cdr3_aa: CTGTGGAVETQYF
cdr3_nt: TGTACCGGGACAGGGGGCGCGGTAGAGACCCAGTACTTC

d_call: -
j_call: TRBJ2-7
v_call: TRBV15
clone_size: -
cdr3_aa: CATSREAKGAYEQYF
cdr3_nt: TGTGCCACCAGCAGAGAGGCAAAAGGGGCCTACGAGCAGTACTTC

d_call: TRBD1
j_call: TRBJ1-6
v_call: TRBV6-5
clone_size: few
cdr3_aa: CASRGQNNSPLHF
cdr3_nt: TGTGCCAGCAGGGGACAGAATAATTCACCCCTCCACTTT

d_call: -
j_call: TRBJ2-3
v_call: TRBV5-1
clone_size: -
cdr3_aa: CASSLPGDADTQYF
cdr3_nt: TGCGCCAGCAGCTTGCCGGGGGACGCAGATACGCAGTATTTT

d_call: -
j_call: TRBJ2-7
v_call: TRBV5-1
clone_size: -
cdr3_aa: CASSLGPSGSYEQYF
cdr3_nt: TGCGCCAGCAGCTTGGGCCCGTCGGGCTCCTACGAGCAGTACTTC

d_call: -
j_call: TRBJ1-4
v_call: TRBV10-3
clone_size: few
cdr3_aa: CAISEDSWGEKLFF
cdr3_nt: TGTGCCATCAGTGAGGACTCGTGGGGGGAAAAACTGTTTTTT

d_call: -
j_call: TRBJ2-7
v_call: TRBV27
clone_size: -
cdr3_aa: CASSSPSDPRSMSGEQYF
cdr3_nt: TGTGCCAGCAGTTCCCCTTCCGACCCTCGTTCGATGTCCGGGGAGCAGTACTTC

d_call: TRBD2
j_call: TRBJ2-5
v_call: TRBV4-3
clone_size: -
cdr3_aa: CASSQDRGGASQETQYF
cdr3_nt: TGCGCCAGCAGCCAAGATCGGGGGGGAGCGTCACAAGAGACCCAGTACTTC

d_call: -
j_call: TRBJ1-2
v_call: TRBV5-1
clone_size: once
cdr3_aa: CASSLASGGEYGYTF
cdr3_nt: TGCGCCAGCAGCTTGGCCTCGGGAGGGGAATACGGCTACACCTTC

d_call: -
j_call: TRBJ2-2
v_call: TRBV10-1
clone_size: once
cdr3_aa: CASTPVHSNTGELFF
cdr3_nt: TGCGCCAGCACCCCCGTGCACTCGAACACCGGGGAGCTGTTTTTT

d_call: TRBD2
j_call: TRBJ2-2
v_call: TRBV2
clone_size: -
cdr3_aa: CASTMTSGSPGELFF
cdr3_nt: TGTGCCAGCACTATGACTAGCGGGAGCCCCGGGGAGCTGTTTTTT

d_call: TRBD1
j_call: TRBJ2-5
v_call: TRBV25-1
clone_size: few
cdr3_aa: CASSDARQGAQETQYF
cdr3_nt: TGTGCCAGCAGTGATGCAAGACAGGGGGCCCAAGAGACCCAGTACTTC

d_call: -
j_call: TRBJ2-3
v_call: TRBV11-2
clone_size: -
cdr3_aa: CASSLATWSPTDTQYF
cdr3_nt: TGTGCCAGCAGCTTAGCTACCTGGTCGCCCACAGATACGCAGTATTTT